This T cell receptor beta chain derives from a study of cytomegalovirus exposure and HLA in healthy donors. Germline assignment: CDR1 LNHDA and CDR2 SQIVND (reference sequence). The V gene lost 5 bases and the J gene lost 3 bases, with 11 bases spanning the gap. CDR3 length: 13 amino acids. PCR was performed using 60 Vbeta and 13 Jbeta primers. Sequencing was performed with immunoSEQ multiplex PCR; in TCRdb, only in-frame clones are kept and a portion is missing. The sample shows about 97,000 clones, approximately 85% of them seen only once. The sequenced sample consisted of PBMCs. This clonotype was obtained from a young man in good health and CMV-seronegative. V is TRBV19 and J is TRBJ2-7; tentative D call: TRBD2 (5 bases). The DNA of the CDR3 is TGTGCCAGTAGTGAGGGCAGGAACTACGAGCAGTACTTC. It yields the protein CASSEGRNYEQYF. The whole variable domain, filled in from reference TRBV19 and TRBJ2-7, reads DGGITQSPKYLFRKEGQNVTLSCEQNLNHDAMYWYRQDPGQGLRLIYYSQIVNDFQKGDIAEGYSVSREKKESFPLTVTSAQKNPTAFYLCASSEGRNYEQYFGPGTRLTVT.